These T cell receptor beta chains were read from a single sample in a study of cytomegalovirus exposure and HLA in healthy donors. Generated by immunoSEQ multiplex PCR, the TCRdb table keeps only in-frame clones and is missing some. The sample carries some 170,000 clones, 87% recorded once. The specimen sequenced was PBMCs. These receptors were obtained from a woman in her 30s in good health and CMV-seronegative. CDR3s include the opening cysteine and the closing phenylalanine or tryptophan.

V gene	J gene	CDR3 protein
TRBV19	TRBJ1-1	CASSKQGAKGTEAFF
TRBV6-6	TRBJ2-7	CASSYSGGGYEQYF
TRBV6-5	TRBJ1-1	CASSSTGEAFF
TRBV19	TRBJ2-1	CASRDRTSYNEQFF
TRBV27	TRBJ2-7	CASSSAYEQYF
TRBV6-1	TRBJ2-5	CASTRGAGGEETQYF
TRBV13	TRBJ1-1	CASSITGAGANTEAFF
TRBV6-6	TRBJ1-1	CASSSGGRNTEAFF
TRBV4-1	TRBJ1-4	CASSPYGGSGEKLFF
TRBV21-1	TRBJ2-4	CATLKLAKNIQYF
TRBV10-1	TRBJ2-7	CASSPGTGEAGEQYF
TRBV11-2	TRBJ2-7	CASSKDRDTFYEQYF
TRBV7-2	TRBJ1-5	CASSLATWPQHF
TRBV30	TRBJ1-1	CAWSVGQGVGAFF
TRBV11-2	TRBJ2-3	CASSFYPYGGQTDTQYF
TRBV10-3	TRBJ2-4	CAISESEGWGNIQYF
TRBV10-3	TRBJ2-5	CAIRTEAQETQYF
TRBV19	TRBJ1-2	CASSWTGTGSHYGYTF
TRBV9	TRBJ1-3	CASSGTGTGNTIYF